The clone carrying this T cell receptor beta chain was seen only once. These data belong to a study of blood T cell repertoires in COVID-19. The overall study: The study drew acute and convalescent COVID-19 samples from the United States, Italy and Spain. The analysed material was cDNA or gDNA that came from T cells, B-cell-depleted T cells, or PBMCs.

The CDR3 runs 17 residues. CDR1 is PRHDT, CDR2 FYEKMQ, per germline (reference sequence). V dropped 1 base and J dropped 3; count of bases not matched to a gene: 8. Original processing notes: Counts of nucleated cells, estimated from reference gene primer amplification, were obtained. Some clones are missing from TCRdb's copy, which holds only in-frame ones; the method was immunoSEQ multiplex PCR. The DNA gave D and trimming, while V, J and clone size come from that table. The table has under 50,000 clones, over 85% seen once. Sample: peripheral blood. This chain joins TRBV13 and TRBJ2-3; TRBD2 matches at 9 bases. This clonotype originated in a man aged 70-80 years with active COVID-19. This CDR3 reads CASSLESGGIHTDTQYF. CDR3 nucleotides: TGTGCCAGCAGCTTAGAAAGCGGGGGGATCCATACAGATACGCAGTATTTT. The full variable domain, its missing parts supplied by reference TRBV13 and TRBJ2-3, is AAGVIQSPRHLIKEKRETATLKCYPIPRHDTVYWYQQGPGQDPQFLISFYEKMQSDKGSIPDRFSAQQFSDYHSELNMSSLELGDSALYFCASSLESGGIHTDTQYFGPGTRLTVL.